The entry below gives a single T cell receptor beta chain sequence along with its context. Using a FACSAria, the CD4+ and CD8+ T cells were sorted from the PBMCs. These data come from a study of CD8+ T cells in alopecia areata. As for the study in general: Treated patients were given oral tofacitinib, which was dosed at 5 to 10 mg twice daily. A 6-month period off drug followed tofacitinib, which lasted 6 to 18 months.

Extracted RNA was reverse transcribed into cDNA, the sequencing template. Using immunoSEQ multiplex PCR, the repertoire was profiled, and TCRdb retains in-frame clones only, with some absent. This table holds 250,000 or so clones, roughly two thirds found once. The sequence derives from a human donor with alopecia areata. Sample: CD4+ T cells sorted from blood, taken at week 0.

The chain's CDR3 is CASSLGDQNTGELFF. The CDR3 bases are TGCGCCAGCAGCTTGGGGGACCAGAACACCGGGGAGCTGTTTTTT. The chain carries TRBV5-1 and TRBJ2-2; D assignment may be TRBD1 or TRBD2 (5 bases each). This CDR3 is 15 amino acids long. V was trimmed by 0 bases and J by 1 base, leaving 7 bases between them. Germline lookup yields CDR1 SGHRS and CDR2 YFSETQ.